The T cell receptor (beta chain) under discussion was sequenced for a study of T-cell reconstitution after alpha-beta-depleted transplantation in children. This clonotype was seen more than once but under ten times. From germline, CDR1 is SGHKS and CDR2 YYEKEE (reference sequence). The J segment lost 2 bases and the V segment lost 7 bases, leaving 0 bases of the junction unmatched. The CDR3 contains 11 residues. Unique molecular identifiers tagged the TCRbeta library. TCRdb re-derived calls from the PCR reads in MiXCR, one entry per CDR3 protein. Altogether 200,000 to 250,000 distinct CDR3 sequences are present, 8% to 9.5% being singletons, with the ten largest covering 5.5% to 8%.

Sequences were derived from PBMCs from the stem cell graft donor, sampled from the stem cell graft. This sequence originates from a human donor who donated a stem cell graft to a child with acute lymphoblastic leukemia. This chain connects TRBV5-5 to TRBJ2-7, with TRBD1 matching over 7 bases. The CDR3 loop is CASQGAYEQYF. The CDR3 bases are TGTGCCAGCCAGGGGGCCTACGAGCAGTACTTC.